The 25 T cell receptor beta chains listed next were all sequenced from one sample in a study of low-dose radiotherapy and immunotherapy resistance in tumors. Time point noted: before trial treatment. Covering alpha and beta chains, TRAV- and TRBV-specific primers were used for the first-strand cDNA. TCRs underwent about 22 PCR cycles of amplification with a constant-region primer and V-primer adapter. Each CDR3 protein gets one entry after TCRdb re-called the reads with MiXCR. The table has about 39,000 distinct CDR3 sequences, around 30% seen once; the top ten hold less than 4%. The sample consisted of PBMCs, taken before treatment. The origin of the receptors is a male donor with gallbladder cancer.

Concerning this clonotype: This likely stems from a read error, as it lies one base from a far larger clone. The chain links TRBV13 to TRBJ2-1, with D possibly called TRBD1 or TRBD2 (5 bases each). Trimming took 5 bases from V and 10 from J, leaving 27 bases between them. Germline loops: CDR1 PRHDT, CDR2 FYEKMQ (reference sequence). This CDR3 contains 17 residues. CDR3 sequence reads: CASSLSSGTLTYYEQFF. In nucleotides, the CDR3 is TGTGCCAGCAGCCTCTCTTCCGGGACCCTAACTTACTACGAGCAGTTCTTC.

The table lists this clonotype with many counts. The chain couples TRBV29-1 to TRBJ2-7, with 9 bases aligning to TRBD2. J gave up 2 bases and V 6 bases, and 17 bases lay outside the gene matches. The CDR3 length is 17 residues. Per the germline V gene, CDR1 is SQVTM and CDR2 is ANQGSEA. CDR3: CSVSFGTSKGLAYEQYF. DNA of the CDR3: TGCAGCGTGTCGTTTGGGACTAGCAAGGGACTAGCCTACGAGCAGTACTTC.

This clonotype was seen only a few times. The V and J genes are TRBV7-9 and TRBJ2-2; D tentatively reads TRBD1 or TRBD2 (5 bases each). This CDR3 comprises 12 residues. CDR1 and CDR2 (germline): SEHNR, FQNEAQ (reference sequence). The V gene lost 11 bases and the J gene lost 1 base, with 8 bases spanning the gap. The CDR3 region has the DNA TGTGCCTCGGGGCGGAACACCGGGGAGCTGTTTTTT. Its translation is CASGRNTGELFF.

Points on this clonotype: A read error likely explains this, since a far larger clone differs by one base. The chain is built from TRBV28 and TRBJ2-1; D might be TRBD2 (6 bases). CDR3 length: 14 amino acids. Trimming cost V 6 bases and J 10 bases, with 19 bases left between them. Germline values: CDR1 MDHEN, CDR2 SYDVKM. DNA for the CDR3: TGTGCCAGCAGCCCCGGAGGGCTTAACTACGAGCAGTTCTTC. It translates to CASSPGGLNYEQFF.

In its sample, this clonotype is medium-sized. This chain joins TRBV28 and TRBJ2-3, with D possibly being TRBD1 or TRBD2 (6 bases each). The CDR3 covers 16 residues. Trimming took 8 bases from V and 2 from J, leaving 20 bases between them. The germline V gene encodes CDR1 MDHEN and CDR2 SYDVKM. DNA of the CDR3: TGTGCCAGCGGGCCCTCTGGAGGGGGTTTCACAGATACGCAGTATTTT. It specifies CASGPSGGGFTDTQYF. The variable domain in full, with the rest retrieved from reference TRBV28 and TRBJ2-3, is DVKVTQSSRYLVKRTGEKVFLECVQDMDHENMFWYRQDPGLGLRLIYFSYDVKMKEKGDIPEGYSVSREKKERFSLILESASTNQTSMYLCASGPSGGGFTDTQYFGPGTRLTVL.

The rearrangement uses TRBV20-1 and TRBJ2-1; D is ambiguous. V lost 8 bases, J lost 3 bases, and 14 bases lay in between. Germline assignment: CDR1 DFQATT and CDR2 SNEGSKA (reference sequence). The CDR3 is 13 residues long. CDR3 in DNA: TGCAGTACCAAGGGTAGAGACTACAATGAGCAGTTCTTC. Its protein is CSTKGRDYNEQFF.

As regards this clonotype: A single base is all that separates this from a far larger clone, so a read error is likely. V usage is TRBV28 and J usage is TRBJ2-1, with 11 bases matching TRBD2. Trimming took 7 bases from V and 10 from J; bases not matched to a gene: 12. CDR1 MDHEN and CDR2 SYDVKM come from the germline V gene. The CDR3 loop spans 15 amino acids. CDR3 in amino acids: CASTLTSGNSYEQFF. CDR3 in DNA: TGTGCCAGCACTCTGACTAGCGGGAACTCCTACGAGCAGTTCTTC.

In this sample, this clonotype turned up many times. The chain uses TRBV7-9 and TRBJ1-5, with D possibly TRBD1 on 5 matching bases. The CDR3 totals 16 residues. The V end lost 5 bases, the J end lost 6 bases, and 20 bases lay between the germline ends. Germline V CDR1 and CDR2: SEHNR, FQNEAQ (reference sequence). The CDR3 is CASSRGLTESGQPQHF. The CDR3, as DNA: TGTGCCAGCAGCAGGGGACTAACCGAATCGGGTCAGCCCCAGCATTTT.

The J gene is TRBJ1-2, the V gene TRBV7-9, with 7 bases aligning to TRBD1. The CDR3 is 14 amino acids. Per germline, CDR1 SEHNR and CDR2 FQNEAQ (reference sequence). The junction had 7 bases not matched to a gene; V was cut back by 5 bases and J by 4 bases. In DNA form, the CDR3 reads TGTGCCAGCAGCCACAGACAGGGAGCCTATGGCTACACCTTC. This translates into CASSHRQGAYGYTF.

This clonotype was recorded many times. This sequence joins TRBV7-2 and TRBJ2-3; 9 nucleotides align to TRBD2. Germline CDR1 SGHTA, CDR2 FQGNSA. Trimming at V came to 5 bases and at J to 3 bases, leaving 18 bases not matched to a gene. The CDR3 runs 19 residues. CDR3 loop: CASSTPQLVSGRSTDTQYF. The DNA for the CDR3 is TGTGCCAGCAGCACGCCTCAACTCGTAAGCGGGAGGTCGACAGATACGCAGTATTTT.

This clonotype was recorded many times. J is TRBJ2-7 and V is TRBV28; D assignment may be TRBD1 or TRBD2 (5 bases each). CDR1 and CDR2 from the germline V gene are MDHEN and SYDVKM. The CDR3 is 14 residues long. V lost 1 base to trimming and J lost 7 bases, with 14 bases between them. CDR3 protein: CASSLYGTYFEQYF. The CDR3 bases are TGTGCCAGCAGTTTATATGGGACGTATTTTGAGCAGTACTTC.

The chain couples TRBV5-3 to TRBJ2-1, with 9 bases identical to TRBD1. TRBV5-3 is an ORF, and what it does is uncertain. The J segment lost 7 bases and the V segment lost 8 bases, leaving 19 bases of the junction unmatched. The CDR3 covers 17 residues. CDR3: CASSPWVTGQGGNEQFF. In DNA form, the CDR3 reads TGTGCCAGCAGCCCCTGGGTTACGGGACAGGGAGGGAATGAGCAGTTCTTC.

The chain employs TRBV5-8 and TRBJ2-4; D perhaps matches TRBD1 (5 bases). Trimming removed 0 bases at V and 8 bases at J, with 15 bases between. This CDR3 contains 15 residues. Germline V gives CDR1 SGHTS, CDR2 YDEGEE. The CDR3 coding sequence is TGTGCCAGCAGCTTGGGCAGGGCCTCACGGGACATTCAGTACTTC. This translates into CASSLGRASRDIQYF.

Notes on this clonotype: This sequence is one base from a far larger clone and is likely a read error. Here the CDR3 reads CATTKGGLSYNEQYF. DNA of the CDR3: TGTGCCACCACGAAAGGCGGCCTCTCGTACAATGAGCAGTACTTC. The chain couples TRBV27 to TRBJ2-7; D gene uncertain. Trimming removed 10 bases from V and 7 bases from J, with 26 bases in between. Germline values: CDR1 MNHEY, CDR2 SMNVEV (reference sequence). This CDR3 comprises 15 residues.

The table lists this clonotype with many counts. This chain links TRBV19 with TRBJ1-4; 7 positions agree with TRBD1. CDR3 length: 15 residues. V lost 6 bases to trimming and J lost 0 bases; unmatched junction nucleotides: 4. CDR1 is LNHDA, CDR2 SQIVND, per germline (reference sequence). CDR3: CASSQGQATNEKLFF. CDR3 DNA: TGTGCCAGTAGCCAAGGACAGGCAACTAATGAAAAACTGTTTTTT.

There are many counts of this clonotype. The rearrangement joins TRBV20-1 to TRBJ1-1, with a weak D call TRBD1 (5 bases). Trimming removed 0 bases at V and 0 bases at J, with 8 bases between. CDR3 length equals 14 residues. CDR1 is DFQATT, CDR2 SNEGSKA, per germline (reference sequence). CDR3 bases: TGCAGTGCTAGAGAACTGGGGGTGAACACTGAAGCTTTCTTT. Translated, it gives CSARELGVNTEAFF.

This clonotype was observed many times. The CDR3 region has the DNA TGTGCCAGCAGCCAAGCCGGAGTGTGGGTGGAGGACAATGAGCAGTTCTTC. Residues: CASSQAGVWVEDNEQFF. The genes are TRBV3-1 and TRBJ2-1, with D perhaps TRBD2 (5 bases). Trimming left V 1 base short and J 5 bases short, with 18 bases between. CDR3 length equals 17 residues. CDR1 is LGHDT, CDR2 YNNKEL, per germline (reference sequence).

This clonotype was picked up many times. The chain carries TRBV15 and TRBJ2-1; 8 bases agree with TRBD2. The CDR3 has 16 amino acids. Germline V lookup: CDR1 LNHNV, CDR2 YYDKDF (reference sequence). V lost 4 bases, J lost 9 bases, and 14 bases stayed unmatched. The chain's CDR3 is CATSTGRAANRGEQFF. The CDR3 nucleotides are TGTGCCACCAGCACCGGGAGGGCCGCAAATCGAGGTGAGCAGTTCTTC.

This clonotype was recorded many times. V and J are TRBV2 and TRBJ2-1, with TRBD2 matching over 8 bases. Germline V gene lookup returns CDR1 SNHLY and CDR2 FYNNEI. The V and J ends lost 2 bases and 4 bases, in that order; junction bases with no gene match: 4. This CDR3 region has 15 residues. CDR3 region: CASSEIAGSYNEQFF. The DNA for the CDR3 is TGTGCCAGCAGTGAAATAGCGGGGTCTTACAATGAGCAGTTCTTC.

In this sample, this clonotype turned up many times. A read error may produce the germline difference seen at one junction end. The chain employs TRBV28 and TRBJ2-6; maybe TRBD1 (6 bases). Germline lookup yields CDR1 MDHEN and CDR2 SYDVKM. The CDR3 totals 16 residues. CDR3: CATSSYDRTGANVLTF. The CDR3 DNA sequence: TGTGCCACCAGTAGCTATGACAGGACTGGGGCCAACGTCCTGACTTTC.

The rearrangement links TRBV6-2 or TRBV6-3 to TRBJ1-5; no clear D. The CDR3 has 15 residues. The germline V gene has CDR1 MNHEY and CDR2 SVGEGT. With 2 bases removed from V and 7 bases from J, the gap between germline ends came to 15 bases. CDR3 in DNA: TGTGCCAGCAGTTACGACAATTTAAGCCGGCAGCCCCAGCATTTT. Translated, it gives CASSYDNLSRQPQHF.

This clonotype was found many times. This chain uses TRBV7-2 with TRBJ2-5, with 8 positions matching TRBD2. This CDR3 comprises 14 residues. CDR1 SGHTA and CDR2 FQGNSA come from the germline V gene. Trimming took 6 bases from V and 11 from J; bases not matched to a gene: 14. CDR3 amino acids: CASSSPGGAVVQYF. The CDR3 nucleotides are TGTGCCAGCAGTTCCCCGGGGGGGGCCGTGGTACAGTACTTC. Full variable domain (outside the CDR3, taken from reference TRBV7-2 and TRBJ2-5): GAGVSQSPSNKVTEKGKDVELRCDPISGHTALYWYRQSLGQGLEFLIYFQGNSAPDKSGLPSDRFSAERTGGSVSTLTIQRTQQEDSAVYLCASSSPGGAVVQYFGPGTRLLVL.

J is TRBJ2-3 and V is TRBV5-5, with D maybe TRBD2 (7 bases). CDR3 length: 15 residues. Trimming cost V 1 base and J 5 bases, with 14 bases left between them. Germline values: CDR1 SGHKS, CDR2 YYEKEE (reference sequence). CDR3 in amino acids: CASSLLVGGQDTQYF. The CDR3 region has the DNA TGTGCCAGCAGCTTGTTGGTGGGGGGGCAAGATACGCAGTATTTT. Supplemented by reference TRBV5-5 and TRBJ2-3, the full variable domain reads DAGVTQSPTHLIKTRGQQVTLRCSPISGHKSVSWYQQVLGQGPQFIFQYYEKEERGRGNFPDRFSARQFPNYSSELNVNALLLGDSALYLCASSLLVGGQDTQYFGPGTRLTVL.

This clonotype was counted between two and nine times. J is TRBJ1-6 and V is TRBV5-1; D not resolved. Germline values: CDR1 SGHRS, CDR2 YFSETQ. V was pared by 5 bases and J by 9 bases, with 15 bases between. This CDR3 spans 14 amino acids. CDR3 coding DNA: TGCGCCAGCAGAGTCGGGGAAATGAGTTCACCCCTCCACTTT. Translated: CASRVGEMSSPLHF.

There are many counts of this clonotype. The chain joins TRBV28 to TRBJ1-2; D is possibly TRBD1 (5 bases). Trimming removed 6 bases at V and 4 bases at J, with 15 bases between. Germline assignment: CDR1 MDHEN and CDR2 SYDVKM. The CDR3 spans 14 residues. The CDR3 DNA is TGTGCCAGCAGGGGGCGGGCAGCGGGCTATGGCTACACCTTC. Its translation: CASRGRAAGYGYTF.